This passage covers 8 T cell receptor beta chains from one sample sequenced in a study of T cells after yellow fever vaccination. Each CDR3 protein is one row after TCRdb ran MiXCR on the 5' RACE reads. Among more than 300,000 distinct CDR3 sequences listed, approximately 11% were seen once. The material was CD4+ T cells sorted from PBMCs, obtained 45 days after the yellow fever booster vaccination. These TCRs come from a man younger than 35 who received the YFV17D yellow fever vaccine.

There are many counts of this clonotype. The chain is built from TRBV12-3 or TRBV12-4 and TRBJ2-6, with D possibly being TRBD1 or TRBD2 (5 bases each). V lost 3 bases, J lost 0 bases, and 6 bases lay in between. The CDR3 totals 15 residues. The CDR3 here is CASSFGGSGANVLTF. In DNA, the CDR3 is TGTGCCAGCAGTTTTGGGGGCTCTGGGGCCAACGTCCTGACTTTC.

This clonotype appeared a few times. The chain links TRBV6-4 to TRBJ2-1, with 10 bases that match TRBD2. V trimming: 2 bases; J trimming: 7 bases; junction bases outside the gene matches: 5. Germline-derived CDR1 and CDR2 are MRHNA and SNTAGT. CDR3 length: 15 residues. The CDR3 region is CASSDQRGGLNEQFF. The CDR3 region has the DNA TGTGCCAGCAGTGACCAGCGGGGGGGCCTGAATGAGCAGTTCTTC.

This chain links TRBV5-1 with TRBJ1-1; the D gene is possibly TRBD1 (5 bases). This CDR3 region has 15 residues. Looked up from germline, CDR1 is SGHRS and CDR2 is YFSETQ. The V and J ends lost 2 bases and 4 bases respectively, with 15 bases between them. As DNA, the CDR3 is TGCGCCAGCAGCTTTCAAGGGGTTGGGAGCACTGAAGCTTTCTTT. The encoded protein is CASSFQGVGSTEAFF. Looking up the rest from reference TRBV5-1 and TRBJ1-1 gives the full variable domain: KAGVTQTPRYLIKTRGQQVTLSCSPISGHRSVSWYQQTPGQGLQFLFEYFSETQRNKGNFPGRFSGRQFSNSRSEMNVSTLELGDSALYLCASSFQGVGSTEAFFGQGTRLTVV.

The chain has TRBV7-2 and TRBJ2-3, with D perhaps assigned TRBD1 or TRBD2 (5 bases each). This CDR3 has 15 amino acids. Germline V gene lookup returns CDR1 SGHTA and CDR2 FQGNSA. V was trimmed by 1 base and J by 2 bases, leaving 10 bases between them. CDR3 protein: CASSLDGAITDTQYF. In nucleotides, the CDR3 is TGTGCCAGCAGCTTAGACGGGGCGATCACAGATACGCAGTATTTT.

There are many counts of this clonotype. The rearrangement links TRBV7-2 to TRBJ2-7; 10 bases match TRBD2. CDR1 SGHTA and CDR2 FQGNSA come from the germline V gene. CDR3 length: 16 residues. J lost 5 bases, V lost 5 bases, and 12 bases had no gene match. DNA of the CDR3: TGTGCCAGCAGCCCCCGGTTGAGCGGGGGGGGAGACGAGCAGTACTTC. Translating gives CASSPRLSGGGDEQYF.

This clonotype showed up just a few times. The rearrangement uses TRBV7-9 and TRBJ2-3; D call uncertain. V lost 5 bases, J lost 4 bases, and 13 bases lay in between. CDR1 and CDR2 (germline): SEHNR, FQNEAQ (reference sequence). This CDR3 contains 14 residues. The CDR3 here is CASSLPLVADTQYF. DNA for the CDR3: TGTGCCAGCAGCCTGCCCCTAGTTGCAGATACGCAGTATTTT.

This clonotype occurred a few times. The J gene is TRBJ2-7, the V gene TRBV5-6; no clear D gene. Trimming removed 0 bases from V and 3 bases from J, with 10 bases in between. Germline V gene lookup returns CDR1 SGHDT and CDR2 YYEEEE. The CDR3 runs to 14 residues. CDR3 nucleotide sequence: TGTGCCAGCAGCTTGGTAGAGGTCCACTACGAGCAGTACTTC. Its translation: CASSLVEVHYEQYF.

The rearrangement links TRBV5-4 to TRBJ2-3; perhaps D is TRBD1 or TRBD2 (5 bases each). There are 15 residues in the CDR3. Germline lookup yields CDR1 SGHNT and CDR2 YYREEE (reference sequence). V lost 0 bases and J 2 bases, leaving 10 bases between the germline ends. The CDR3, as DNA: TGTGCCAGCAGCTTGGGGGGGAGCTTCACAGATACGCAGTATTTT. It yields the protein CASSLGGSFTDTQYF.